This is a list of T cell receptor beta chains from one sample in a study of cytomegalovirus exposure and HLA in healthy donors. Only in-frame clones appear in the TCRdb table, and some are missing; sequencing was by immunoSEQ multiplex PCR. The sample records about 150,000 clones, 61% being singletons. Sequenced material: PBMCs. The receptors were gathered from a male donor in good health and CMV-seronegative. CDR3s include the opening cysteine and the closing phenylalanine or tryptophan. D genes are given only for firm matches. The size field is filled for only some rows; it gives once, few, many or a size class.

j_call: TRBJ2-7
clone_size: few
d_call: -
v_call: TRBV5-1
cdr3_aa: CASSLQGPPIYDEQYF

j_call: TRBJ2-1
clone_size: once
d_call: TRBD1
v_call: TRBV18
cdr3_aa: CASPRDRGGNEQFF

j_call: TRBJ2-2
clone_size: -
d_call: TRBD1
v_call: TRBV5-5
cdr3_aa: CASSITSGGETGELFF

j_call: TRBJ1-5
clone_size: -
d_call: -
v_call: TRBV5-6
cdr3_aa: CASSFRDYQPQHF

j_call: TRBJ1-2
clone_size: -
d_call: -
v_call: TRBV6-1
cdr3_aa: CASRGVWGRYGYTF

j_call: TRBJ2-1
clone_size: -
d_call: -
v_call: TRBV7-2
cdr3_aa: CASSVEGVSNEQFF

j_call: TRBJ1-4
clone_size: -
d_call: TRBD1
v_call: TRBV7-9
cdr3_aa: CASSSGGTGVEKLFF

j_call: TRBJ1-2
clone_size: -
d_call: TRBD1
v_call: TRBV5-1
cdr3_aa: CASSTQGMGYGYTF

j_call: TRBJ2-2
clone_size: few
d_call: -
v_call: TRBV4-3
cdr3_aa: CASSQDFPGLQINTGELFF

j_call: TRBJ2-7
clone_size: -
d_call: TRBD2
v_call: TRBV2
cdr3_aa: CASSEQRGGFTYEQYF

j_call: TRBJ2-5
clone_size: -
d_call: TRBD1
v_call: TRBV10-3
cdr3_aa: CAIRNTGAQETQYF

j_call: TRBJ2-1
clone_size: -
d_call: TRBD2
v_call: TRBV7-9
cdr3_aa: CASSSDLAGGDNEQFF

j_call: TRBJ1-2
clone_size: -
d_call: -
v_call: TRBV6-5
cdr3_aa: CASSYSRYHYPF

j_call: TRBJ2-2
clone_size: -
d_call: TRBD2
v_call: TRBV19
cdr3_aa: CASGAGGGYGELFF

j_call: TRBJ2-7
clone_size: -
d_call: TRBD1
v_call: TRBV14
cdr3_aa: CASSQVAGGRFYEQYF